This T cell receptor (beta chain) was captured in a study of T-cell reconstitution after alpha-beta-depleted transplantation in children. TCRbeta library preparation incorporated unique molecular identifiers. A single record per CDR3 protein comes from TCRdb applying MiXCR to the PCR reads. The repertoire holds about 15,000 distinct CDR3 sequences, with around 12% as singletons. The length of the CDR3 is 13 residues. Germline CDR1 and CDR2: MNHNS and SASEGT. The V end was cut by 6 bases, the J end by 4 bases, with 10 bases between. This clonotype showed up just a few times. V is TRBV6-1 and J is TRBJ1-5, with a tentative D call TRBD1 (5 bases). The receptor was derived from a boy in the first two years of life who had a stem cell transplant for Wiskott-Aldrich syndrome, so the T cells may come from the graft donor. This material consisted of PBMCs, mostly from graft donor cells, taken 180 days after TCRalphabeta/CD19-depleted stem cell transplant. The DNA for the CDR3 is TGTGCCAGCAGGAGGGGAGGGAATCAGCCCCAGCATTTT. It specifies CASRRGGNQPQHF.